The entry below gives a single TCR beta chain sequence along with its context. Germline CDR1 reads SGDLS; CDR2 reads YYNGEE. The CDR3 runs to 16 residues. V was cut by 4 bases and J by 0 bases, with 14 bases left in between. The record originates from a study of T-cell reconstitution after alpha-beta-depleted transplantation in children. Unique molecular identifiers were used to barcode this TCRbeta library. TCRdb passed the PCR reads through MiXCR, listing each CDR3 protein once. Here the sample spans 600,000 to 800,000 distinct CDR3 sequences, around 13% being singletons. Sequences were derived from PBMCs, sampled before TCRalphabeta/CD19-depleted stem cell transplant. The gene calls are TRBV9 and TRBJ2-1; the D is unclear. The clonotype originates from a girl between 2 and 10 years old with congenital amegakaryocytic thrombocytopenia, due to receive a stem cell transplant. The CDR3 DNA sequence: TGTGCCAGCAGCAGACTGAGAGCTATCTCCTACAATGAGCAGTTCTTC. Amino acid sequence: CASSRLRAISYNEQFF.